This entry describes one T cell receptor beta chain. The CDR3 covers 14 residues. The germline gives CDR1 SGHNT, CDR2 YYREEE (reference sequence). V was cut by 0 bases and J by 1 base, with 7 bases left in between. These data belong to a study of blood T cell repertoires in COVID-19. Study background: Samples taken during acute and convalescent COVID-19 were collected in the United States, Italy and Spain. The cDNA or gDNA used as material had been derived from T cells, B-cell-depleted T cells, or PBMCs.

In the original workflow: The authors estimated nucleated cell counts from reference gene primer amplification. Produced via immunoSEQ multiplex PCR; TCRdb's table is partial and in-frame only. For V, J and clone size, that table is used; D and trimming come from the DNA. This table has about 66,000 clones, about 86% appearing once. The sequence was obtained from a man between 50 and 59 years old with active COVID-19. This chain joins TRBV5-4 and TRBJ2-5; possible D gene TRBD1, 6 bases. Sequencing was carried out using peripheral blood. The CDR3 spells CASSLGTAQETQYF. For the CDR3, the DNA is TGTGCCAGCAGCTTGGGGACAGCCCAAGAGACCCAGTACTTC.